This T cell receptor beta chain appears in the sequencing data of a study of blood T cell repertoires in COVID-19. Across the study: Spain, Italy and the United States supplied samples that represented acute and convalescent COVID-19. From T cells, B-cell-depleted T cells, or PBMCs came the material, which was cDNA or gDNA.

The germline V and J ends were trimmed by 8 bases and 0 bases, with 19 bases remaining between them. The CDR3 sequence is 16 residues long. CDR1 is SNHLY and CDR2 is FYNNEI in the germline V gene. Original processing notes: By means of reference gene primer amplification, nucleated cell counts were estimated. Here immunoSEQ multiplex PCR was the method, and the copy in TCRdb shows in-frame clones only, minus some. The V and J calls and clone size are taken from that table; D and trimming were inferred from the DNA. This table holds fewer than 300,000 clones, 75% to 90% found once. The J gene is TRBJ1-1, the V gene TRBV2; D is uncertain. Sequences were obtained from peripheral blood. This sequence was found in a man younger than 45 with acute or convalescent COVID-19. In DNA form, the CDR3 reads TGTGCCAGCCTTTCGCCCGCTTCCATAGTGAACACTGAAGCTTTCTTT. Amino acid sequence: CASLSPASIVNTEAFF. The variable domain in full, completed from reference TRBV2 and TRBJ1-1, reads EPEVTQTPSHQVTQMGQEVILRCVPISNHLYFYWYRQILGQKVEFLVSFYNNEISEKSEIFDDQFSVERPDGSNFTLKIRSTKLEDSAMYFCASLSPASIVNTEAFFGQGTRLTVV.